The following is a T cell receptor beta chain sequence with its context. This table comes from immunoSEQ multiplex PCR, and its TCRdb copy is limited to in-frame clones, with some not included. The table has about 61,000 clones, approximately 88% seen once. The record originates from a study of blood T cell repertoires in COVID-19. Looking at the study overall: COVID-19 samples from acute and convalescent phases originated in the United States, Italy and Spain.

The CDR3 sequence is 15 residues long. This clonotype was sampled from a human donor in a cohort sampled during active COVID-19. The J gene is TRBJ2-7, the V gene TRBV21-1; whether TRBD2, the table's D call, matches the DNA was not checked. TRBV21-1 is an annotated pseudogene. The sequenced sample consisted of peripheral blood. The CDR3 coding sequence is TGTGCCAGCATGGGCGAGGCCGGAGGGGTTTACGAGCAGTACTTC. This sequence encodes CASMGEAGGVYEQYF.